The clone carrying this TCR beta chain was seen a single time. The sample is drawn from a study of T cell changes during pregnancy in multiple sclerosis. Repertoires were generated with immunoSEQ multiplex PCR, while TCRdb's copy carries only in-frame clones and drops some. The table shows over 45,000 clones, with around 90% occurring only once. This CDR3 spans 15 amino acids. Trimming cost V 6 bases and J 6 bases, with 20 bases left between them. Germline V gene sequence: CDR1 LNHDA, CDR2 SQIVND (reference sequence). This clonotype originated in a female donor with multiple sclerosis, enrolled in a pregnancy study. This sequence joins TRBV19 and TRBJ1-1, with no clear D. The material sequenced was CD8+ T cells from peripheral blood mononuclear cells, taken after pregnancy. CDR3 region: CASSPTAGWTPEAFF. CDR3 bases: TGTGCCAGTAGCCCTACTGCGGGATGGACCCCTGAAGCTTTCTTT.